These 24 T cell receptor beta chains originate from one sample sequenced in a study of blood T cell repertoires in COVID-19. The protocol was immunoSEQ multiplex PCR, while the TCRdb copy is restricted to in-frame clones and leaves out a portion. The sample records approximately 350,000 clones, about 89% being singletons. Material: peripheral blood. Source of these receptors: a man in his forties or fifties with acute or convalescent COVID-19.

For the CDR3, the DNA is TGTGCCAGCAGCGACGACAGGGGGGCTGAAGCTTTCTTT. Translation: CASSDDRGAEAFF. The chain links TRBV13 to TRBJ1-1; 9 bases agree with TRBD1. Looked up from germline, CDR1 is PRHDT and CDR2 is FYEKMQ (reference sequence). This CDR3 contains 13 residues. Trimming took 5 bases from V and 6 from J; bases not matched to a gene: 4.

V and J are TRBV3-1 (or the pseudogene TRBV3-2) and TRBJ2-7, with TRBD1 identical over 8 bases. The germline V gene has CDR1 LGHDT and CDR2 YNNKEL (reference sequence). This CDR3 region has 16 residues. V was clipped by 3 bases and J by 1 base; unmatched bases: 8. The CDR3 here is CASSHASTGESYEQYF. DNA for the CDR3: TGTGCCAGCAGCCACGCCTCGACAGGGGAATCCTACGAGCAGTACTTC.

This rearrangement joins TRBV12-5 to TRBJ1-1, with 8 bases matching TRBD1. Unmatched junction bases numbered 17, after V lost 5 bases and J lost 6 bases. This CDR3 region has 17 residues. Germline CDR1 and CDR2: LGHNT and FRNRAP. CDR3 bases: TGTGCTAGTGGTACACCGACAGGGGACCTAGGGAGTGCTGAAGCTTTCTTT. Protein: CASGTPTGDLGSAEAFF. Based on the CDR3 plus reference TRBV12-5 and TRBJ1-1, the full variable domain is DARVTQTPRHKVTEMGQEVTMRCQPILGHNTVFWYRQTMMQGLELLAYFRNRAPLDDSGMPKDRFSAEMPDATLATLKIQPSEPRDSAVYFCASGTPTGDLGSAEAFFGQGTRLTVV.

V usage is TRBV4-1 and J usage is TRBJ1-5; D may be TRBD1 (6 bases). The CDR3 covers 16 residues. Germline CDR1 reads MGHRA; CDR2 reads YSYEKL. Trimming took off 1 base at V and 1 base at J, with 11 bases between the two ends. The CDR3 nucleotides read TGCGCCAGCAGCCAAGGCCACAGGGCCAGCAATCAGCCCCAGCATTTT. Protein: CASSQGHRASNQPQHF.

The chain combines TRBV12-3 or TRBV12-4 with TRBJ1-2, with D unclear. The V end lost 5 bases, the J end lost 8 bases, and 15 bases lay between the germline ends. This CDR3 is 13 amino acids long. The CDR3 sequence: CASSPRRSQGYTF. The CDR3 coding sequence is TGTGCCAGCAGTCCTAGACGGTCCCAGGGCTACACCTTC.

The chain uses TRBV28 and TRBJ2-2; 7 bases fit TRBD1. The CDR3 totals 14 residues. Germline loops: CDR1 MDHEN, CDR2 SYDVKM. Trimming removed 5 bases from V and 10 bases from J; junction bases left unmatched: 10. The CDR3 sequence: CASSTGDFFKELFF. The CDR3, as DNA: TGTGCCAGCAGTACAGGGGATTTTTTTAAGGAGCTGTTTTTT.

V is TRBV10-3 and J is TRBJ1-1; TRBD1 matches 8 bases. The CDR3 is made up of 14 amino acids. Germline V CDR1 and CDR2: ENHRY, SYGVKD. The V gene end was trimmed by 3 bases and the J gene end by 5 bases; junction bases not matched to a gene: 5. The CDR3 protein is CAISDFRGHTEAFF. The CDR3 nucleotides are TGTGCCATCAGTGATTTCAGGGGGCATACTGAAGCTTTCTTT.

The chain carries TRBV28 and TRBJ1-1; TRBD1 matches 9 bases. The CDR3 spans 16 residues. V shed 8 bases, J shed 1 base, and the junction held 11 bases outside the gene matches. Germline V gene data show CDR1 as MDHEN and CDR2 as SYDVKM. CDR3 bases: TGTGCCAGCCGCCTCCTCCCGGGACAGGGGAACACTGAAGCTTTCTTT. It is translated as CASRLLPGQGNTEAFF. The whole variable domain, remainder taken from reference TRBV28 and TRBJ1-1, is DVKVTQSSRYLVKRTGEKVFLECVQDMDHENMFWYRQDPGLGLRLIYFSYDVKMKEKGDIPEGYSVSREKKERFSLILESASTNQTSMYLCASRLLPGQGNTEAFFGQGTRLTVV.

The rearrangement joins TRBV25-1 to TRBJ2-2, with TRBD1 identical over 10 bases. The CDR3 has 17 residues. The V gene end was trimmed by 1 base and the J gene end by 3 bases; junction bases not matched to a gene: 5. Germline assignment: CDR1 MGHDK and CDR2 SYGVNS. The CDR3: CASSESGQGRYTGELFF. CDR3 DNA sequence: TGTGCCAGCAGTGAATCGGGACAGGGGCGGTACACCGGGGAGCTGTTTTTT.

The chain employs TRBV6-1 and TRBJ1-1; D not resolved. Germline assignment: CDR1 MNHNS and CDR2 SASEGT. V shed 3 bases and J shed 3 bases, with 11 bases lying between them. The CDR3 is 14 amino acids. The CDR3 bases are TGTGCCAGCAGTGACCTGGGCGCTTACACTGAAGCTTTCTTT. This codes for CASSDLGAYTEAFF.

The V and J genes are TRBV2 and TRBJ2-7; 15 nucleotides agree with TRBD2. The CDR3 runs to 14 residues. The junction had 6 bases not matched to a gene; V was cut back by 6 bases and J by 9 bases. CDR1 and CDR2 (germline): SNHLY, FYNNEI. The CDR3 loop reads CASSERTSGRGQYF. The CDR3 region has the DNA TGTGCCAGCAGCGAGAGGACTAGCGGGAGGGGGCAGTACTTC.

V gene TRBV5-4 combines with J gene TRBJ1-2, with D possibly TRBD1 on 5 matching bases. V was cut by 4 bases and J by 4 bases, with 20 bases left in between. Germline V CDR1 and CDR2: SGHNT, YYREEE (reference sequence). The CDR3 covers 16 residues. This chain's CDR3 is CASSPKGRADIYGYTF. In nucleotides, the CDR3 is TGTGCCAGCAGCCCAAAGGGCAGGGCGGATATCTATGGCTACACCTTC.

This chain joins TRBV6-2 or TRBV6-3 and TRBJ1-2, with 8 bases identical to TRBD1. V shed 0 bases, J shed 3 bases, and the junction held 9 bases outside the gene matches. The CDR3 sequence is 17 residues long. The germline V gene encodes CDR1 MNHEY and CDR2 SVGEGT. The CDR3 reads CASSYSTLVQGDYGYTF. The DNA of the CDR3 is TGTGCCAGCAGTTACTCGACTCTTGTACAGGGGGACTATGGCTACACCTTC.

The CDR3 is CASSPDGGLVSYEQYF. CDR3 DNA: TGTGCCAGCAGCCCCGACGGGGGGCTGGTGTCTTACGAGCAGTACTTC. V gene TRBV2 combines with J gene TRBJ2-7; D might be TRBD2 (7 bases). This CDR3 spans 16 amino acids. V was trimmed by 6 bases and J by 4 bases, leaving 22 bases between them. Germline CDR1 and CDR2: SNHLY and FYNNEI.

The CDR3 sequence: CASSIGLAVYNEQFF. In DNA, the CDR3 is TGCGCCAGCAGCATAGGACTAGCGGTGTACAATGAGCAGTTCTTC. This chain links TRBV5-1 with TRBJ2-1, with 10 bases lining up with TRBD2. Germline values: CDR1 SGHRS, CDR2 YFSETQ. CDR3 length: 15 amino acids. The J segment lost 4 bases and the V segment lost 4 bases, leaving 5 bases of the junction unmatched.

The rearrangement links TRBV19 to TRBJ1-5; 7 bases agree with TRBD1. CDR1 is LNHDA and CDR2 is SQIVND in the germline V gene (reference sequence). This CDR3 region has 14 residues. The junction had 7 bases not matched to a gene; V was cut back by 1 base and J by 10 bases. This CDR3 reads CASSIGQGIKPQHF. The CDR3 DNA reads TGTGCCAGTAGTATAGGACAGGGTATCAAACCCCAGCATTTT.

Points on this clone: Other DNA sequences in this specimen translate into the identical CDR3. The V and J genes are TRBV6-1 and TRBJ1-1, with no clear D. Trimming shortened V by 1 base and J by 1 base, and 4 bases separated the two germline ends. The germline V gene encodes CDR1 MNHNS and CDR2 SASEGT. The CDR3 length is 13 residues. The CDR3 sequence: CASSEGANTEAFF. CDR3 DNA sequence: TGTGCCAGCAGTGAAGGGGCGAACACTGAAGCTTTCTTT.

The sample holds a few counts of this clone. J is TRBJ1-2 and V is TRBV5-6; 10 bases match TRBD1. V trimming: 4 bases; J trimming: 5 bases; junction bases outside the gene matches: 14. Germline values: CDR1 SGHDT, CDR2 YYEEEE. The length of the CDR3 is 17 residues. The CDR3 spells CASSHGTGDVGFYGYTF. In DNA form, the CDR3 reads TGTGCCAGCAGCCATGGGACAGGGGATGTGGGTTTTTATGGCTACACCTTC.

This sequence joins TRBV28 and TRBJ2-5; 12 positions agree with TRBD1. J gave up 5 bases and V 2 bases, and 3 bases lay outside the gene matches. The CDR3 totals 15 residues. Germline loops: CDR1 MDHEN, CDR2 SYDVKM. This CDR3 reads CASSLGTGGRETQYF. In DNA, the CDR3 is TGTGCCAGCAGTTTAGGGACAGGGGGCCGGGAGACCCAGTACTTC.

This sequence joins TRBV7-3 and TRBJ2-3, with TRBD1 identical over 7 bases. The CDR3 is 15 residues long. CDR1 and CDR2 from the germline V gene are SGHTA and FQGTGA. V shed 4 bases, J shed 0 bases, and the junction held 4 bases outside the gene matches. The CDR3 here is CASSSDRASTDTQYF. For the CDR3, the DNA is TGTGCCAGCAGCTCCGACAGGGCCAGCACAGATACGCAGTATTTT. Full variable domain (remainder filled in from reference TRBV7-3 and TRBJ2-3): GAGVSQTPSNKVTEKGKYVELRCDPISGHTALYWYRQSLGQGPEFLIYFQGTGAADDSGLPNDRFFAVRPEGSVSTLKIQRTERGDSAVYLCASSSDRASTDTQYFGPGTRLTVL.

The genes are TRBV10-3 and TRBJ1-3, with D uncertain. CDR1 ENHRY and CDR2 SYGVKD come from the germline V gene. This CDR3 spans 13 amino acids. V lost 6 bases and J lost 0, with 6 bases in between. The CDR3 DNA reads TGTGCCATCAGAGAAGCCTCTGGAAACACCATATATTTT. Translating it yields CAIREASGNTIYF.

The chain carries TRBV6-5 and TRBJ2-5; 7 nucleotides agree with TRBD1. This CDR3 comprises 15 residues. The V segment lost 2 bases and the J segment 6 bases; nucleotides outside the gene matches: 9. CDR1 is MNHEY, CDR2 SVGAGI, per germline. In nucleotides, the CDR3 is TGTGCCAGCAGTTACCAAATGGGACAGAGAAAGACCCAGTACTTC. Translating gives CASSYQMGQRKTQYF.

The rearrangement uses TRBV2 and TRBJ2-2, with 7 positions matching TRBD1. Germline V lookup: CDR1 SNHLY, CDR2 FYNNEI. With 1 base clipped from V and 4 bases from J, the junction kept 3 bases outside the gene matches. This CDR3 region has 15 residues. The chain's CDR3 is CASSEVAGGTGELFF. As DNA, the CDR3 is TGTGCCAGCAGTGAAGTGGCAGGGGGCACCGGGGAGCTGTTTTTT. The full variable domain, completed using reference TRBV2 and TRBJ2-2, is EPEVTQTPSHQVTQMGQEVILRCVPISNHLYFYWYRQILGQKVEFLVSFYNNEISEKSEIFDDQFSVERPDGSNFTLKIRSTKLEDSAMYFCASSEVAGGTGELFFGEGSRLTVL.

The chain carries TRBV4-2 and TRBJ2-6, with D possibly TRBD2 on 6 matching bases. This CDR3 has 17 residues. V was pared by 4 bases and J by 0 bases, with 13 bases between. Germline V gene sequence: CDR1 LGHNA, CDR2 YNFKEQ. The CDR3 DNA sequence: TGTGCCAGCAGCCCGGGGGACCGCCTCTCTGGGGCCAACGTCCTGACTTTC. It translates to CASSPGDRLSGANVLTF.